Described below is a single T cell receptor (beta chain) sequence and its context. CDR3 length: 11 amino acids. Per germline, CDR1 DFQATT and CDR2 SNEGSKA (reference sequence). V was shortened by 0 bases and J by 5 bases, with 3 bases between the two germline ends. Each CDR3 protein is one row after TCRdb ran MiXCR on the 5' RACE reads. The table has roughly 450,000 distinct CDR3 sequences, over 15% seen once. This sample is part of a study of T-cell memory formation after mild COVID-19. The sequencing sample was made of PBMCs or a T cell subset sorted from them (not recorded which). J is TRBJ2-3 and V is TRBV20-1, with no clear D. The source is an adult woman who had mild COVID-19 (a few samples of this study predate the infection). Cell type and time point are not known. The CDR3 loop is CSARERDTQYF. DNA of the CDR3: TGCAGTGCTAGAGAGCGAGATACGCAGTATTTT.